The 10 T cell receptor beta chains below all came from one sample that was sequenced in a study of identical twins. In TCRdb, the 5' RACE reads were re-called with MiXCR into one record per CDR3 protein. The data contain about 210,000 distinct CDR3 sequences, roughly 9.4% of them seen just once; the ten biggest clones take up 5% to 5.5%. The sequencing input was memory (CD45RO+) T cells sorted from blood. These receptor sequences come from a young woman in good health.

The genes are TRBV2 and TRBJ2-1; 11 bases line up with TRBD2. Unmatched junction bases numbered 4, after V lost 4 bases and J lost 8 bases. In germline, CDR1 is SNHLY, CDR2 FYNNEI. CDR3 size: 14 residues. The CDR3 nucleotides read TGTGCCAGCAGTGGACTAGCGGGACGGGATGAGCAGTTCTTC. This translates into CASSGLAGRDEQFF.

This clonotype turned up a few times. The rearrangement joins TRBV6-2 or TRBV6-3 to TRBJ1-5, with D possibly being TRBD1 (6 bases). The CDR3 sequence is 15 residues long. Per the germline V gene, CDR1 is MNHEY and CDR2 is SVGEGT. Trimming removed 3 bases from V and 2 bases from J, with 11 bases in between. The CDR3 sequence: CASSYGGWGNQPQHF. The CDR3 DNA follows: TGTGCCAGCAGTTATGGGGGCTGGGGCAATCAGCCCCAGCATTTT.

This clonotype was recorded at least ten times. Here the CDR3 DNA reads TGCGCCAGCAGCTTCCCCCTTACGAGAGATACGCAGTATTTT. Its protein product is CASSFPLTRDTQYF. The gene calls are TRBV5-1 and TRBJ2-3; D remains ambiguous. V was pared by 2 bases and J by 5 bases, with 12 bases between. Germline assignment: CDR1 SGHRS and CDR2 YFSETQ. The CDR3 consists of 14 residues. Looking up the rest from reference TRBV5-1 and TRBJ2-3 gives the full variable domain: KAGVTQTPRYLIKTRGQQVTLSCSPISGHRSVSWYQQTPGQGLQFLFEYFSETQRNKGNFPGRFSGRQFSNSRSEMNVSTLELGDSALYLCASSFPLTRDTQYFGPGTRLTVL.

This clonotype was counted only a few times. The genes are TRBV20-1 and TRBJ2-7; TRBD1 aligns across 10 bases. Germline-derived CDR1 and CDR2 are DFQATT and SNEGSKA (reference sequence). The CDR3 runs to 15 residues. After removal of 5 bases from V and 6 bases from J, the junction contained 13 bases not matched to a gene. CDR3 region: CSAFNRQGASSEQYF. The CDR3 DNA reads TGCAGTGCTTTTAATCGACAGGGGGCCTCCAGCGAGCAGTACTTC.

This clonotype was observed a few times. This chain connects TRBV7-8 to TRBJ1-2; D gene uncertain. V lost 5 bases and J 5 bases, leaving 12 bases between the germline ends. The CDR3 spans 13 residues. From germline, CDR1 is SGHVS and CDR2 FQNEAQ. CDR3 nucleotides: TGTGCCAGCAGCCCAGGAGGATCATATGGCTACACCTTC. Its protein is CASSPGGSYGYTF.

This clonotype was counted ten times or more. The chain joins TRBV7-9 to TRBJ1-1, with 8 bases fitting TRBD1. The germline CDR1 and CDR2 sequences are SEHNR and FQNEAQ (reference sequence). The CDR3 loop spans 15 amino acids. Losses at the gene ends were 5 bases for V and 1 base for J; bases not matched to a gene: 6. The CDR3 coding sequence is TGTGCCAGCAGCGGACGACAGGGGTGGAACACTGAAGCTTTCTTT. This codes for CASSGRQGWNTEAFF.

This clonotype was seen only a few times. The rearrangement uses TRBV7-2 and TRBJ2-1; no clear D gene. CDR3 size: 14 residues. Deletions cut 1 base from V and 5 bases from J, with 9 bases between. Germline V gene sequence: CDR1 SGHTA, CDR2 FQGNSA. The CDR3 loop reads CASSLDRPNNEQFF. The CDR3 DNA is TGTGCCAGCAGCTTAGACCGGCCCAACAATGAGCAGTTCTTC. The full variable domain, rest sourced from reference TRBV7-2 and TRBJ2-1, is GAGVSQSPSNKVTEKGKDVELRCDPISGHTALYWYRQSLGQGLEFLIYFQGNSAPDKSGLPSDRFSAERTGGSVSTLTIQRTQQEDSAVYLCASSLDRPNNEQFFGPGTRLTVL.

The chain combines TRBV3-1 with TRBJ1-1; D ambiguous. V was shortened by 4 bases and J by 1 base, with 10 bases between the two germline ends. The CDR3 runs 14 residues. Germline loops: CDR1 LGHDT, CDR2 YNNKEL (reference sequence). CDR3 residues: CASSRMEGNTEAFF. The CDR3 DNA sequence: TGTGCCAGCAGCCGAATGGAGGGGAACACTGAAGCTTTCTTT.

This clonotype was counted between two and nine times. This chain links TRBV20-1 with TRBJ2-7; possibly TRBD2 for D (5 bases). CDR1 and CDR2 (germline): DFQATT, SNEGSKA (reference sequence). This CDR3 has 12 residues. Trimming cost V 6 bases and J 0 bases, with 9 bases left between them. This chain's CDR3 is CSAFGDSYEQYF. In DNA, the CDR3 is TGCAGTGCGTTCGGGGACTCCTACGAGCAGTACTTC.

The chain couples TRBV7-9 to TRBJ1-1; tentatively, D is TRBD1 (6 bases). CDR1 is SEHNR, CDR2 FQNEAQ, per germline (reference sequence). V was trimmed by 3 bases and J by 10 bases, leaving 12 bases between them. This CDR3 is 12 amino acids long. The CDR3 is CASSFRDTGAFF. For the CDR3, the DNA is TGTGCCAGCAGCTTCCGGGACACGGGAGCTTTCTTT.